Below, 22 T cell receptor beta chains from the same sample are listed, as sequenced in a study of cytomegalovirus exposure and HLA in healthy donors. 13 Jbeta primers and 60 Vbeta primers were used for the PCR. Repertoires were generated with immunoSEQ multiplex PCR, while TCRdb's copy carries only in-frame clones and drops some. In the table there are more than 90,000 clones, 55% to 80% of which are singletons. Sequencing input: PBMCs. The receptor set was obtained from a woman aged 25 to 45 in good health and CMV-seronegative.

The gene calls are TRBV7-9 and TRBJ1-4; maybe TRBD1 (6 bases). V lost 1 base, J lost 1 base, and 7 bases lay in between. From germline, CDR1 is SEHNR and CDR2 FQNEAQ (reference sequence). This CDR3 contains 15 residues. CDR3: CASSLGGGTNEKLFF. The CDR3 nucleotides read TGTGCCAGCAGCTTAGGAGGGGGAACTAATGAAAAACTGTTTTTT.

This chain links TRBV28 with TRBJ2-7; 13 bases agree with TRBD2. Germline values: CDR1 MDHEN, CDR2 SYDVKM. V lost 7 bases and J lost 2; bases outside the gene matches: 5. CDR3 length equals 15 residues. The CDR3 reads CASNLLAGGPYEQYF. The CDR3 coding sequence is TGTGCCAGCAACTTACTAGCGGGAGGGCCCTACGAGCAGTACTTC.

CDR3 coding DNA: TGCGCCAGCAGCCCGGGGAGGACTAGCCGTGATAAGTTCTTC. Amino acids: CASSPGRTSRDKFF. The J gene is TRBJ2-1, the V gene TRBV4-1; TRBD2 matches at 8 bases. CDR1 and CDR2 (germline): MGHRA, YSYEKL. After removal of 4 bases from V and 14 bases from J, the junction contained 13 bases not matched to a gene. This CDR3 has 14 residues.

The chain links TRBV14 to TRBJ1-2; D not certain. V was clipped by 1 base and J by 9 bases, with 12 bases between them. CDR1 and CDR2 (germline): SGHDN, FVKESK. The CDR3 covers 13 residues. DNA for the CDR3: TGTGCCAGCAGCCAAGGGGTTGAGGCACGCTACACCTTC. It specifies CASSQGVEARYTF.

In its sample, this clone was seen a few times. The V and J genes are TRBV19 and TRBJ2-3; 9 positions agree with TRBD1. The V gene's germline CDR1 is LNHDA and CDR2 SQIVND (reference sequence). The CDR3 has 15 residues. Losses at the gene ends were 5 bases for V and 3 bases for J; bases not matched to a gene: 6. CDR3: CASSSEGQGTDTQYF. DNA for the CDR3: TGTGCCAGTAGTTCTGAGGGACAGGGAACAGATACGCAGTATTTT.

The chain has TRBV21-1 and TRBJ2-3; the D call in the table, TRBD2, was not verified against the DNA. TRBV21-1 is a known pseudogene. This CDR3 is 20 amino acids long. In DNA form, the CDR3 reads TGTGCCAGCAGGATCCTCTTCCCGGGACTAGCGGGACCCCGGGGTTTTGCGCAGTATTTT. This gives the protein CASRILFPGLAGPRGFAQYF.

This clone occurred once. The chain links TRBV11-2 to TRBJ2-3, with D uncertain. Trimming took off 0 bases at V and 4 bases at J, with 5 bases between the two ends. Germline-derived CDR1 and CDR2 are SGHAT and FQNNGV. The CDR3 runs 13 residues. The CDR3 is CASSLDPPDTQYF. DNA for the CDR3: TGTGCCAGCAGCTTAGACCCTCCAGATACGCAGTATTTT. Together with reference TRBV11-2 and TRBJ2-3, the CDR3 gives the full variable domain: EAGVAQSPRYKIIEKRQSVAFWCNPISGHATLYWYQQILGQGPKLLIQFQNNGVVDDSQLPKDRFSAERLKGVDSTLKIQPAKLEDSAVYLCASSLDPPDTQYFGPGTRLTVL.

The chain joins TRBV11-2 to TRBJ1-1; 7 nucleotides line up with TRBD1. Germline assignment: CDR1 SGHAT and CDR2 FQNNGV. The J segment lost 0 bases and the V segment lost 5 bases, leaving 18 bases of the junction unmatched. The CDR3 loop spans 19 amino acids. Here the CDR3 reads CASSRNAHRGPGLNTEAFF. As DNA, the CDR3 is TGTGCCAGCAGCCGAAACGCCCACAGGGGCCCCGGGTTGAACACTGAAGCTTTCTTT. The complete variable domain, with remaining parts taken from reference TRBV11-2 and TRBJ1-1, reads EAGVAQSPRYKIIEKRQSVAFWCNPISGHATLYWYQQILGQGPKLLIQFQNNGVVDDSQLPKDRFSAERLKGVDSTLKIQPAKLEDSAVYLCASSRNAHRGPGLNTEAFFGQGTRLTVV.

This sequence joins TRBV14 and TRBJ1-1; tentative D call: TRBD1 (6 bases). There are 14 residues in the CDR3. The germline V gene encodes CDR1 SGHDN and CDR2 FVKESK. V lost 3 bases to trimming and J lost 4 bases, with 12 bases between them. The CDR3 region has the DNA TGTGCCAGCAGCCAGCACGGGGGGCTCACTGAAGCTTTCTTT. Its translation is CASSQHGGLTEAFF.

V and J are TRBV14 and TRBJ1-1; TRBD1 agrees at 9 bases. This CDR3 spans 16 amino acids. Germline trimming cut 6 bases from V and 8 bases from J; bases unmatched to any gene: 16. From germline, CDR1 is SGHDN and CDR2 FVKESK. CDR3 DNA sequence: TGTGCCAGCAGTTTACTCTTGACAGGGGGTATTGGGGAAGCTTTCTTT. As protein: CASSLLLTGGIGEAFF.

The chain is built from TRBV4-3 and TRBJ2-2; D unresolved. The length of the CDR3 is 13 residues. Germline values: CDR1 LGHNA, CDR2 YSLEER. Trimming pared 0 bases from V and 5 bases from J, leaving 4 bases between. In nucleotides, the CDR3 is TGCGCCAGCAGCCAAGATCTAACCGGGGAGCTGTTTTTT. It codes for CASSQDLTGELFF.

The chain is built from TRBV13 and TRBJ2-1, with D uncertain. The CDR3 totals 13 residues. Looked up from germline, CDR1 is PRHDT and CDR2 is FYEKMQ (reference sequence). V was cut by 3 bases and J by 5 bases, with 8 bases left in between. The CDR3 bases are TGTGCCAGCAGCTTCTACCGGGACAATGAGCAGTTCTTC. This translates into CASSFYRDNEQFF.

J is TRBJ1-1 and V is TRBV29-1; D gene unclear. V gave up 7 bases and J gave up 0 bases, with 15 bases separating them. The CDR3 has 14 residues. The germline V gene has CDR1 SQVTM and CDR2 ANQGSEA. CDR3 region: CSARPNSLNTEAFF. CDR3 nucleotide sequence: TGCAGCGCGCGTCCTAACAGCCTGAACACTGAAGCTTTCTTT.

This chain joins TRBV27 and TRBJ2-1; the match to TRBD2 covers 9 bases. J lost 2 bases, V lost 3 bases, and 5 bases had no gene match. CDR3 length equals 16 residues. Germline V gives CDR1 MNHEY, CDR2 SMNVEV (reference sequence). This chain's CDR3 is CASSLSSGITYNEQFF. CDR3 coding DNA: TGTGCCAGCAGTTTGTCTAGCGGGATCACCTACAATGAGCAGTTCTTC.

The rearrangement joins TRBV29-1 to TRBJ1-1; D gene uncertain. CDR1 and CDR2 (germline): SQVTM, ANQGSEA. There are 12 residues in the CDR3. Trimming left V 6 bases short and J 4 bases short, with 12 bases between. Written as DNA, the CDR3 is TGCAGCGTAAACTGGGGAGGCACTGAAGCTTTCTTT. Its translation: CSVNWGGTEAFF.

The CDR3 region is CASSLRGQGYGYTF. The CDR3 DNA sequence: TGTGCCAGCAGCTTACGAGGTCAGGGCTATGGCTACACCTTC. This chain joins TRBV11-2 and TRBJ1-2; the D gene is possibly TRBD1 (5 bases). The CDR3 is 14 amino acids. Trimming stripped 2 bases from V and 4 bases from J, with 11 bases between. Germline lookup yields CDR1 SGHAT and CDR2 FQNNGV.

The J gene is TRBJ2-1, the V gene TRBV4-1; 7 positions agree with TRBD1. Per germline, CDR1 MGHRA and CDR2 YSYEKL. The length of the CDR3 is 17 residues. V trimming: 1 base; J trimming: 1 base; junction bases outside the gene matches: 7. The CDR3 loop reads CASSQARDSLSYNEQFF. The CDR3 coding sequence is TGCGCCAGCAGCCAAGCACGGGACAGTCTTTCCTACAATGAGCAGTTCTTC.

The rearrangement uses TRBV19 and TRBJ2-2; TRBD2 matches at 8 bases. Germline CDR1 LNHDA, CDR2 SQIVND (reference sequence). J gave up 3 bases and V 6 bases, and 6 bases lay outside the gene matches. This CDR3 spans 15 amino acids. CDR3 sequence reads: CASRVGRGYTGELFF. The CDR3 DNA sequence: TGTGCCAGTAGGGTCGGGAGGGGTTACACCGGGGAGCTGTTTTTT.

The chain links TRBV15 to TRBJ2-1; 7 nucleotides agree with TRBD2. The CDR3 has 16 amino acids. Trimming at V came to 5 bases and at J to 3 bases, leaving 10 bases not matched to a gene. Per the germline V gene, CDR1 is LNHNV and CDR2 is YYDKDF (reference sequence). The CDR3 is CATSPRGGRGYNEQFF. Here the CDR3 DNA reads TGTGCCACCAGCCCCCGGGGAGGGAGAGGCTACAATGAGCAGTTCTTC.

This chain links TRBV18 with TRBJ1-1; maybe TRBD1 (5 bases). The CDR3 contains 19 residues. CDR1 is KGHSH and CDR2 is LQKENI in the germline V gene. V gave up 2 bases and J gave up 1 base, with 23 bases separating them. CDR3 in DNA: TGTGCCAGCTCACCATCTCGGGGGTCTCTAAGGGGCAGGAACACTGAAGCTTTCTTT. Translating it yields CASSPSRGSLRGRNTEAFF.

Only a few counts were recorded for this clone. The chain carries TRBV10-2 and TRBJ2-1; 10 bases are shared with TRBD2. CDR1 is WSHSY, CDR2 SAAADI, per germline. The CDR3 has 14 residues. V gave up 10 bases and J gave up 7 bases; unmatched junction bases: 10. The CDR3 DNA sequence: TGCGCCACCGCGGGAACTAGCGGGAAAAATGAGCAGTTCTTC. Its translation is CATAGTSGKNEQFF.

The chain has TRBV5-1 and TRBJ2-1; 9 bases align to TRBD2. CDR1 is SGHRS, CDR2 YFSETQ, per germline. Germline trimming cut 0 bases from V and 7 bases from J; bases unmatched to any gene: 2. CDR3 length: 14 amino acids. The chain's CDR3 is CASSLVLAGNEQFF. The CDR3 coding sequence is TGCGCCAGCAGCTTGGTTCTAGCGGGGAATGAGCAGTTCTTC.